Described below is a single TCR beta chain sequence and its context. Profiling relied on immunoSEQ multiplex PCR, and the TCRdb table lists in-frame clones only, not all of them. The profile shows tens of thousands of clones, 95% to 96% of them singletons. The data were taken from a study of cytomegalovirus exposure and HLA in healthy donors. Trimming removed 6 bases at V and 6 bases at J, with 10 bases between. Germline V lookup: CDR1 MDHEN, CDR2 SYDVKM. This CDR3 has 12 residues. The chain carries TRBV28 and TRBJ2-3, with a tentative D call TRBD2 (5 bases). The sample taken for sequencing was PBMCs. This receptor was taken from a young woman in good health and CMV-seropositive. CDR3 sequence: CASSPTGDTQYF. CDR3 bases: TGTGCCAGCAGCCCGACGGGGGATACGCAGTATTTT.